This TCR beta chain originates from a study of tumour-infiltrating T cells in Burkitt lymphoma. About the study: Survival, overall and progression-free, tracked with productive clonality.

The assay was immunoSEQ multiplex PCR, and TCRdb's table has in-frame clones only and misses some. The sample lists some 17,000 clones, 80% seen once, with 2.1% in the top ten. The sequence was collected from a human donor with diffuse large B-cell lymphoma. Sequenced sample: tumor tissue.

As DNA, the CDR3 is TGTGCCATCGGGAGGAATGAGCAGTTCTTC. This encodes CAIGRNEQFF. V and J are TRBV6-5 and TRBJ2-1, with 7 positions matching TRBD2. Germline CDR1 MNHEY, CDR2 SVGAGI. CDR3 length: 10 amino acids. The J segment lost 7 bases and the V segment lost 10 bases, leaving 1 base of the junction unmatched.